The text below deals with one T cell receptor (beta chain). This sample is part of a study of PD-1 blockade in mismatch repair-deficient tumors. TCRdb's copy holds only in-frame clones and misses some; the assay was immunoSEQ multiplex PCR. The profile shows 100,000 to 150,000 clones, 85% to 90% of them singletons. Germline loops: CDR1 SGHTA, CDR2 FQGNSA. V was cut by 4 bases and J by 7 bases, with 14 bases left in between. The CDR3 covers 13 residues. The receptor was isolated from an adult with mismatch repair-deficient cancer. V gene TRBV7-2 combines with J gene TRBJ2-7; D could derive from TRBD1 or TRBD2 (5 bases each). The sample here was peripheral blood, taken 44 weeks after starting pembrolizumab. CDR3 nucleotides: TGTGCCAGCAGCTCCGGGACCACCAGGGAGCAGTACTTC. Its protein product is CASSSGTTREQYF.